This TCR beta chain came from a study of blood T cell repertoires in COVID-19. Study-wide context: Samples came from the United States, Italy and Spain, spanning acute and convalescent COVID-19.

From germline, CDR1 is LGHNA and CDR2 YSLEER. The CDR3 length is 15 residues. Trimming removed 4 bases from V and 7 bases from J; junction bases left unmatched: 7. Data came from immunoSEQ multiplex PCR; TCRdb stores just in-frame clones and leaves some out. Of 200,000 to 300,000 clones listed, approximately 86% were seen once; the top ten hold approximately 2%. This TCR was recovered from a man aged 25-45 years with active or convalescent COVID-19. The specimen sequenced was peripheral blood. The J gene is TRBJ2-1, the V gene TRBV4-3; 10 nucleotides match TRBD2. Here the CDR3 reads CASSLVAGGRNEQFF. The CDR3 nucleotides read TGCGCCAGCAGCCTAGTAGCGGGGGGCCGGAATGAGCAGTTCTTC.